This T cell receptor (beta chain) was documented in a study of T and B cells in COVID-19 patients (dated by TCRdb to the early 2020s). With respect to the entire study: In this study, adaptive immunity was profiled in COVID-19 patients who either had active infection or had recovered, using TRB and IGH repertoire sequencing of peripheral blood. Of the 20 or so patients in the active-infection cohort, around 17 had comorbidities associated with unfavorable COVID-19 outcome. As many as 9 follow-up blood samples were taken per patient, and some of the samples covered different disease stages within the same individual. A recovered cohort was made up of 19 patients contributing under 25 samples, mostly after mild to moderate COVID-19 managed as outpatients. Median age was about 30 years in the recovered cohort versus about 63 years in the active-infection cohort. Two patients belonged to both the recovered and active cohorts because samples were available from active disease and after recovery. For the repertoire analyses, the comparison was an age-matched reference group of about 40 healthy donors who were negative for COVID-19 antibodies. The TCR and BCR sequence repository comprised over 35 patients and under 85 time points, with over 7 million TCR sequences analysed. Of the 20 patients in the active-infection cohort, 12 to 13 were critically ill and needed mechanical ventilation or ECMO. The full study reports these points: Specific T cell subsets (CD4+/Treg/CD8+) and sorted SARS-CoV-2-responsive or tetramer+ T cells had not yet been sequenced, with those experiments still ongoing. A total of around 2,100 TCR clusters were exclusive to the recovered cohort, and roughly 31 of those clusters were low-pGen clusters. Patients with COVID-19 were reported to show strongly skewed TRBV/TRBJ gene usage. The size of the cohort was considered insufficient for assessing HLA contributions to COVID-19 susceptibility or severity. TRB repertoires were found to be highly clonal in active COVID-19, whereas diversity and richness at recovery were found to rise above healthy donor levels. Blood samples obtained from mildly ill patients during symptoms, as well as early samples obtained from severe cases, were available only in scarce numbers. The reported TCR clusters were said to need prospective validation before any clinical use.

Sequencing relied on an Illumina MiSeq. Multiplex PCR with BIOMED2 TRB-A/B primer pools was used to amplify the TRB rearrangements. Illumina-compatible adapters and 7-nucleotide sample barcodes were added to the amplicons in two consecutive PCRs. All library PCRs used Phusion HS II polymerase. Amplicons were purified from gel with the NucleoSpin Gel and PCR Clean-up kit, quantified on Qubit, and pooled at 3 to 5 nM. Before Illumina next-generation sequencing, the quality of the amplicon pool was assessed on an Agilent 2100 Bioanalyzer. Concerning the study's data processing: MiXCR 3.0.8 with the default MiXCR reference library was used to annotate TRB rearrangements. Sequences with fewer than 2 reads and non-productive reads were filtered out, and every unique CDR3 nucleotide sequence was treated as a single clone. Clonality, diversity, richness and V-J gene usage were computed in R 3.5.1. GLIPH2 was used to cluster TCRs based on CDR3 similarity, and OLGA was used to calculate the generation probabilities. GLIPH2 clusters were kept only if they contained at least four unique TCR clonotypes found in at least three individuals. In-frame beta chains were kept once TCRdb had trimmed the public reads at Q25 with fastp and called clones with MiXCR. Every distinct CDR3 protein forms one entry, paired with its most common genes and DNA. These V and J calls rely on TCRdb rather than the paper's analysis. Within this sample are around 25,000 distinct CDR3 sequences, with approximately 29% of them counted one time only. Together, the top ten hold roughly 1.7% of the sample.

This clonotype is judged medium-sized (0.01 to 0.1%). Its target antigen remains unknown. Nothing much larger sits one base from this clone, and base qualities are not available. Genomic DNA extracted from blood was used in amounts of roughly 240-500 ng for amplification of TRB repertoires. V is pared back by 4 bases and J by 3 bases, with 7 bases lying between the germline termini. The cysteine opens and the phenylalanine closes a CDR3 of 13 amino acids. The CDR3 DNA has 39 bases and is translated from base 1. For CDR1 and CDR2, the germline V gene lists SQVTM and ANQGSEA. Sequenced: blood. The receptor was isolated from a human donor who had recovered from COVID-19. The chain couples TRBV29-1 to TRBJ2-6, with no confident D gene call. The nucleotides read TGCAGCGTTGGAGGAATTGGGGCCAACGTCCTGACTTTC. Its coded protein is CSVGGIGANVLTF.